One TCR beta chain is described in this entry. Here immunoSEQ multiplex PCR was the method, and the copy in TCRdb shows in-frame clones only, minus some. This table has about 280,000 clones, 75% to 90% appearing once. Germline V gives CDR1 GTSNPN, CDR2 SVGIG (reference sequence). V shed 2 bases and J shed 4 bases, with 8 bases lying between them. There are 13 residues in the CDR3. This entry is derived from a study of blood T cell repertoires in COVID-19. The sequence was obtained from a woman aged 25 to 39 who had recovered from COVID-19. The chain uses TRBV30 and TRBJ1-4, with D hard to call. The sequenced material came from peripheral blood. In DNA, the CDR3 is TGTGCCTGGAGTACTCGCCTTAATGAAAAACTGTTTTTT. Its protein product is CAWSTRLNEKLFF.